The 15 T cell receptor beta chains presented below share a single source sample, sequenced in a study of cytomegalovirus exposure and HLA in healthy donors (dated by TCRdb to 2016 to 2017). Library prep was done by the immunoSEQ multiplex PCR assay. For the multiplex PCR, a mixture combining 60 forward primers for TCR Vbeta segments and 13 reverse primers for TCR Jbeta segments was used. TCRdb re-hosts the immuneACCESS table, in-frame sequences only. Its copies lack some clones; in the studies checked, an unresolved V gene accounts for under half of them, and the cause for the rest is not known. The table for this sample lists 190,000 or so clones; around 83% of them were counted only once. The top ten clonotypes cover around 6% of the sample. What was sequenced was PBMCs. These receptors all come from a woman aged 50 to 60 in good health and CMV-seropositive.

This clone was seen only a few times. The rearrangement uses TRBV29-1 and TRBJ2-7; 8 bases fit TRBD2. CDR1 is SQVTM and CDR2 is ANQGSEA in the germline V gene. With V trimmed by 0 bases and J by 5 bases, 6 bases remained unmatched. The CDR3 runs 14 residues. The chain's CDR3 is CSVEDQRGGHEQYF. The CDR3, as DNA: TGCAGCGTTGAAGATCAACGGGGGGGCCACGAGCAGTACTTC.

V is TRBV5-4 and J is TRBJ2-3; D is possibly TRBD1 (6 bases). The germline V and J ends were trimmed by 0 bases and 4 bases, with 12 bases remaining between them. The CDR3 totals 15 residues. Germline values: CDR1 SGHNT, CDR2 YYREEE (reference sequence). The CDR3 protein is CASSLGGLKADTQYF. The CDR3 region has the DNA TGTGCCAGCAGCTTGGGGGGGCTTAAGGCAGATACGCAGTATTTT. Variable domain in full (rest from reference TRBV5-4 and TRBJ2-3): ETGVTQSPTHLIKTRGQQVTLRCSSQSGHNTVSWYQQALGQGPQFIFQYYREEENGRGNFPPRFSGLQFPNYSSELNVNALELDDSALYLCASSLGGLKADTQYFGPGTRLTVL.

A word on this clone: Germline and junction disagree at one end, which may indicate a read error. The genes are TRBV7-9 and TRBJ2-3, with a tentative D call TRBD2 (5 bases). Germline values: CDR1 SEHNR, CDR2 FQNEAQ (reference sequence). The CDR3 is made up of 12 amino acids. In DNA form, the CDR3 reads TGTTCCAGCAGTCTAGCATTAGATACGCAGTATTTT. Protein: CSSSLALDTQYF.

CDR3 coding DNA: TGCGCCAGCAGCCGCGGACGGACTAGCGGGGTGGCCAAAAACATTCAGTACTTC. Residues: CASSRGRTSGVAKNIQYF. The V and J genes are TRBV4-1 and TRBJ2-4; 12 bases are shared with TRBD2. J lost 1 base, V lost 4 bases, and 8 bases had no gene match. The germline CDR1 and CDR2 sequences are MGHRA and YSYEKL. This CDR3 spans 18 amino acids.

CDR3: CASSPGSVGGTEAFF. CDR3 nucleotide sequence: TGTGCCAGCTCCCCCGGTTCGGTGGGGGGCACTGAAGCTTTCTTT. The rearrangement uses TRBV18 and TRBJ1-1, with D possibly TRBD1 on 5 matching bases. V lost 6 bases to trimming and J lost 4 bases, with 18 bases between them. Germline assignment: CDR1 KGHSH and CDR2 LQKENI. The CDR3 extends over 15 amino acids.

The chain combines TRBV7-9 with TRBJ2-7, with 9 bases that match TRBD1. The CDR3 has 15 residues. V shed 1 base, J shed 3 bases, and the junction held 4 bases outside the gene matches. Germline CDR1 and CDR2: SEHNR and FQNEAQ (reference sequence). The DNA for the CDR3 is TGTGCCAGCAGCTTAGGACAGGGGGTAAGCTACGAGCAGTACTTC. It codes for CASSLGQGVSYEQYF.

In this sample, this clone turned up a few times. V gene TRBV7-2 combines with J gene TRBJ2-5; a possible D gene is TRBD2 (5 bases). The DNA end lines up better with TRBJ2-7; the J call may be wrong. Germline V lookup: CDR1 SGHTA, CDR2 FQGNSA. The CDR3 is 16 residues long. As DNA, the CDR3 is TGTGCCAGCAGCTTAGGCTCGGGGTGGACCCCCTACGAGCAGTACTTC. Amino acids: CASSLGSGWTPYEQYF.

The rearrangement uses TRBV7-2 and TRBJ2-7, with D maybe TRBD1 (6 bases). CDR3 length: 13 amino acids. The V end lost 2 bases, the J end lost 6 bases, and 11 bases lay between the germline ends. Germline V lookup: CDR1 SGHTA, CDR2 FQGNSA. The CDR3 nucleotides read TGTGCCAGCAGCTTACGACAGGACGGCGAGCAGTACTTC. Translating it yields CASSLRQDGEQYF.

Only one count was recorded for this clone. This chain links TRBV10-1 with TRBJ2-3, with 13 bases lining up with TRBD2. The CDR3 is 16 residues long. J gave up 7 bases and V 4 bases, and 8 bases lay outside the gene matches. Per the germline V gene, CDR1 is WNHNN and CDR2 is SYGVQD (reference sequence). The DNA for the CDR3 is TGCGCCAGCAGTGGGACTAGCGGGAGCGTTTGGAATACGCAGTATTTT. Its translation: CASSGTSGSVWNTQYF.

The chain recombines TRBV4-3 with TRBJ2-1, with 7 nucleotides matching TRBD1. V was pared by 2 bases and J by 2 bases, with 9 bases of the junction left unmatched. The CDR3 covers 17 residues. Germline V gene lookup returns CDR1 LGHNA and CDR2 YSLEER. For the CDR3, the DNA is TGCGCCAGCAGCCAAACAGGGGCCTCGGTCCCCTACAATGAGCAGTTCTTC. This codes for CASSQTGASVPYNEQFF.

The chain's CDR3 is CASSSHYGYTF. Written as DNA, the CDR3 is TGTGCCAGCAGTTCTCACTATGGCTACACCTTC. This rearrangement joins TRBV28 to TRBJ1-2; D is undetermined. From germline, CDR1 is MDHEN and CDR2 SYDVKM. The CDR3 is 11 amino acids. V lost 4 bases and J 3 bases, leaving 3 bases between the germline ends.

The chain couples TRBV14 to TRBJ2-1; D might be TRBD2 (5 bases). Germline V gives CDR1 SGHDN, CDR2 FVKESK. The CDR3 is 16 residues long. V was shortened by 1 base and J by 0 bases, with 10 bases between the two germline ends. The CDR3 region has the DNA TGTGCCAGCAGCCAAGCTGGAGGAAGCTCCTACAATGAGCAGTTCTTC. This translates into CASSQAGGSSYNEQFF. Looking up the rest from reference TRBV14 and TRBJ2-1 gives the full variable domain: EAGVTQFPSHSVIEKGQTVTLRCDPISGHDNLYWYRRVMGKEIKFLLHFVKESKQDESGMPNNRFLAERTGGTYSTLKVQPAELEDSGVYFCASSQAGGSSYNEQFFGPGTRLTVL.

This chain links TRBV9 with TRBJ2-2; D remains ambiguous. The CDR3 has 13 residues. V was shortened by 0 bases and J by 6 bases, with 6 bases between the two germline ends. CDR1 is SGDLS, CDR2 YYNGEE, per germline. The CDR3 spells CASSVVGAGELFF. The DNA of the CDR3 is TGTGCCAGCAGCGTAGTAGGAGCCGGGGAGCTGTTTTTT.

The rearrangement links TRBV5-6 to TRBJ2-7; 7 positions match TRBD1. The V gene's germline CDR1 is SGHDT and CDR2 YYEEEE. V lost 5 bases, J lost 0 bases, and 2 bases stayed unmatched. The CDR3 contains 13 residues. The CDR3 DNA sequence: TGTGCCAGCAGGCACAGGGGCTCCTACGAGCAGTACTTC. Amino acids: CASRHRGSYEQYF. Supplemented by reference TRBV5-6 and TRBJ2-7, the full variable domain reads DAGVTQSPTHLIKTRGQQVTLRCSPKSGHDTVSWYQQALGQGPQFIFQYYEEEERQRGNFPDRFSGHQFPNYSSELNVNALLLGDSALYLCASRHRGSYEQYFGPGTRLTVT.

CDR3: CASSDPGLGWGTQYF. CDR3 DNA sequence: TGTGCCAGCAGTGACCCAGGGCTGGGGTGGGGTACGCAGTATTTT. The rearrangement uses TRBV6-1 and TRBJ2-3; D might be TRBD1 (5 bases). V lost 3 bases and J lost 8, with 18 bases in between. Germline assignment: CDR1 MNHNS and CDR2 SASEGT. The CDR3 totals 15 residues.